This T cell receptor (beta chain) comes out of a study of human T cells and chemical hapten exposure. Notes on the study in general: The number of TCRs over 1 in 1000 frequency stayed unchanged after DPC.

Using its own MiXCR run on the RACE reads, TCRdb lists one record per CDR3 protein. The data contain tens of thousands of distinct CDR3 sequences, about 15% of them singletons. From germline, CDR1 is SGHAT and CDR2 FQNNGV. The CDR3 loop spans 15 amino acids. Trimming took off 0 bases at V and 3 bases at J, with 11 bases between the two ends. Time point given: pre-sensitization, week 0. Stated treatment: therapeutic diphenylcyclopropenone sensitization with weekly scalp DPC. Suited to DPC and affected by alopecia, the donors ranged from 18 to 70 years old. Comment on this clonotype: Its antigen is unknown.

The chain links TRBV11-2 to TRBJ1-1, with D hard to call. This material consisted of whole blood, taken in connection with sensitization to the hapten diphenylcyclopropenone (DPC). The receptor was isolated from a woman aged 50 to 60 with alopecia areata. Some clones in this sample may be carry-over from other donors' samples. CDR3 region: CASSLERVSDTEAFF. The CDR3 coding sequence is TGTGCCAGCAGCTTAGAACGGGTTTCGGACACTGAAGCTTTCTTT.